A single sample gave rise to the 24 T cell receptor beta chains below, sequenced in a study of technical replicates of blood from several donors. Assay used: immunoSEQ multiplex PCR; TCRdb lists only in-frame clones, some missing. The table has more than 75,000 clones, just over 90% seen once. Sequencing was done on a sample of T cells isolated from PBMCs. The receptors shown here come from a human donor in good health.

The chain combines TRBV6-5 with TRBJ1-2; TRBD1 is a possible D gene (6 bases). The germline V gene encodes CDR1 MNHEY and CDR2 SVGAGI. The length of the CDR3 is 14 residues. Deletions cut 2 bases from V and 3 bases from J, with 10 bases between. CDR3 bases: TGTGCCAGCAGTTACGGCGGGGGCGACTATGGCTACACCTTC. It yields the protein CASSYGGGDYGYTF.

The chain uses TRBV5-4 and TRBJ2-1, with TRBD2 matching over 8 bases. V shed 0 bases, J shed 8 bases, and the junction held 7 bases outside the gene matches. This CDR3 region has 15 residues. Germline CDR1 SGHNT, CDR2 YYREEE (reference sequence). CDR3 residues: CASSLAASGLDEQFF. CDR3 DNA: TGTGCCAGCAGCTTGGCGGCTAGCGGGTTAGATGAGCAGTTCTTC.

This clone was counted a single time. The chain links TRBV6-1 to TRBJ2-2, with 7 nucleotides matching TRBD1. Germline CDR1 reads MNHNS; CDR2 reads SASEGT. The CDR3 totals 14 residues. The J segment lost 1 base and the V segment lost 6 bases, leaving 2 bases of the junction unmatched. The CDR3 nucleotides are TGTGCCAGCAGGGGGACAGTGAACACCGGGGAGCTGTTTTTT. It encodes CASRGTVNTGELFF.

This chain connects TRBV6-6 to TRBJ1-2; 10 bases are a match to TRBD1. Germline V CDR1 and CDR2: MNHNY, SVGAGI (reference sequence). This CDR3 contains 13 residues. Germline trimming cut 5 bases from V and 10 bases from J; bases unmatched to any gene: 7. The CDR3 bases are TGTGCCAGCAGTCCCGGGACAGGGGCACACTACACCTTC. Translation gives CASSPGTGAHYTF.

The chain recombines TRBV28 with TRBJ2-7; TRBD2 might be the D (6 bases). Between the trimmed V and J ends, which lost 7 bases and 4 bases, there was a span of 14 bases. The CDR3 consists of 13 residues. CDR1 MDHEN and CDR2 SYDVKM come from the germline V gene. CDR3 bases: TGTGCCAGCAATCCGGGACTTATATACGAGCAGTACTTC. This encodes CASNPGLIYEQYF.

The chain carries TRBV11-3 and TRBJ1-2, with 12 bases matching TRBD1. Germline V gene lookup returns CDR1 SGHNT and CDR2 YENEEA. V was clipped by 5 bases and J by 4 bases; unmatched bases: 8. The CDR3 runs 16 residues. CDR3 residues: CASSPAPGQGAYGYTF. The CDR3 DNA follows: TGTGCCAGCAGCCCCGCCCCGGGACAGGGGGCCTATGGCTACACCTTC.

The rearrangement joins TRBV29-1 to TRBJ1-2, with D perhaps matching TRBD1 (5 bases). Trimming took 6 bases from V and 5 from J, leaving 13 bases between them. The CDR3 extends over 12 amino acids. Germline V gene sequence: CDR1 SQVTM, CDR2 ANQGSEA. The CDR3 region has the DNA TGCAGCGTGAGGGACTTCTCTTATGGCTACACCTTC. Amino acids: CSVRDFSYGYTF.

The rearrangement uses TRBV6-1 and TRBJ2-7; D might be TRBD1 (6 bases). The V end was cut by 3 bases, the J end by 2 bases, with 14 bases between. The CDR3 runs 15 residues. Germline assignment: CDR1 MNHNS and CDR2 SASEGT. CDR3 region: CASSDTNRDPYEQYF. The CDR3 coding sequence is TGTGCCAGCAGTGACACGAACAGGGACCCCTACGAGCAGTACTTC.

This clone was counted once. In nucleotides, the CDR3 is TGTGCCAGCAGTCCCGTCGATCTAGCGAGGGGCTCCTACAATGAGCAGTTCTTC. It codes for CASSPVDLARGSYNEQFF. The chain carries TRBV28 and TRBJ2-1, with D perhaps matching TRBD2 (6 bases). This CDR3 has 18 amino acids. Germline CDR1 is MDHEN and CDR2 is SYDVKM. V lost 5 bases and J lost 0, with 20 bases in between.

This sequence joins TRBV2 and TRBJ1-3, with no clear D. V was shortened by 4 bases and J by 2 bases, with 9 bases between the two germline ends. Germline CDR1 SNHLY, CDR2 FYNNEI. The CDR3 covers 14 residues. CDR3 amino acids: CASSVVRTGNTIYF. CDR3 DNA sequence: TGTGCCAGCAGTGTTGTCAGGACTGGAAACACCATATATTTT.

The chain uses TRBV5-1 and TRBJ2-1; 11 positions agree with TRBD2. V shed 2 bases, J shed 2 bases, and the junction held 6 bases outside the gene matches. Germline-derived CDR1 and CDR2 are SGHRS and YFSETQ. The CDR3 is 17 residues long. The DNA for the CDR3 is TGCGCCAGCAGCTTAGCACTAGCGGGAGTAGCCTACAATGAGCAGTTCTTC. Translation: CASSLALAGVAYNEQFF.

The V call is TRBV18, the J call TRBJ1-2, with D hard to call. V was shortened by 1 base and J by 3 bases, with 12 bases between the two germline ends. Per germline, CDR1 KGHSH and CDR2 LQKENI. The CDR3 has 15 amino acids. DNA for the CDR3: TGTGCCAGCTCACCACTTCAGAGAACAGACTATGGCTACACCTTC. Translation gives CASSPLQRTDYGYTF.

V gene TRBV28 combines with J gene TRBJ1-1; D is unresolved. The CDR3 has 13 residues. V was cut by 10 bases and J by 0 bases, with 12 bases left in between. Per germline, CDR1 MDHEN and CDR2 SYDVKM. DNA for the CDR3: TGTGCCATCATACCCTCAGTGAACACTGAAGCTTTCTTT. It is translated as CAIIPSVNTEAFF.

V usage is TRBV5-1 and J usage is TRBJ2-7; D possibly corresponds to TRBD2 (5 bases). Trimming cost V 0 bases and J 1 base, with 8 bases left between them. This CDR3 contains 14 residues. Germline V gene data show CDR1 as SGHRS and CDR2 as YFSETQ. CDR3 loop: CASSLGRESYEQYF. CDR3 sequence (DNA): TGCGCCAGCAGCTTGGGTCGGGAATCCTACGAGCAGTACTTC.

This clone was seen a single time. The chain uses TRBV4-1 and TRBJ1-2; D perhaps matches TRBD1 (6 bases). The V gene's germline CDR1 is MGHRA and CDR2 YSYEKL. The CDR3 is 14 amino acids. V was shortened by 0 bases and J by 8 bases, with 13 bases between the two germline ends. The DNA of the CDR3 is TGCGCCAGCAGCCAAGATCCACAGGGATGGGGCTACACCTTC. It is translated as CASSQDPQGWGYTF.

The J gene is TRBJ1-5, the V gene TRBV19, with D possibly being TRBD1 (5 bases). Trimming removed 7 bases at V and 4 bases at J, with 8 bases between. Germline V gene lookup returns CDR1 LNHDA and CDR2 SQIVND (reference sequence). This CDR3 comprises 12 residues. The CDR3 DNA sequence: TGTGCCAGTAACGGGGGAAATCAGCCCCAGCATTTT. Translation: CASNGGNQPQHF.

This rearrangement joins TRBV11-2 to TRBJ2-5, with 7 bases identical to TRBD2. Germline V CDR1 and CDR2: SGHAT, FQNNGV. The CDR3 consists of 14 residues. V lost 0 bases, J lost 7 bases, and 5 bases stayed unmatched. This CDR3 reads CASSLDPTSVTQYF. CDR3 sequence (DNA): TGTGCCAGCAGCTTAGATCCAACTAGCGTGACCCAGTACTTC.

The V gene is TRBV19, the J gene TRBJ1-5, with 7 bases identical to TRBD1. The CDR3 covers 14 residues. Trimming removed 5 bases from V and 4 bases from J; junction bases left unmatched: 5. Germline V gene lookup returns CDR1 LNHDA and CDR2 SQIVND (reference sequence). The CDR3 protein is CASSAGQKNQPQHF. CDR3 nucleotides: TGTGCCAGTAGTGCGGGACAGAAAAATCAGCCCCAGCATTTT.

A few counts support this clone. The V and J genes are TRBV2 and TRBJ2-2; tentatively, D is TRBD1 (5 bases). This CDR3 spans 12 amino acids. The germline gives CDR1 SNHLY, CDR2 FYNNEI. Trimming pared 8 bases from V and 5 bases from J, leaving 9 bases between. As DNA, the CDR3 is TGTGCCAGCCGTCAGGGTACCGGGGAGCTGTTTTTT. Protein: CASRQGTGELFF.

The chain is built from TRBV11-2 and TRBJ2-1; D not certain. The germline gives CDR1 SGHAT, CDR2 FQNNGV. The CDR3 contains 17 residues. Trimming shortened V by 7 bases and J by 7 bases, and 26 bases separated the two germline ends. The CDR3 reads CASIPLDFPQPINEQFF. The CDR3 DNA reads as TGTGCCAGCATCCCTCTTGACTTTCCCCAACCCATTAATGAGCAGTTCTTC.

This clone appeared a few times. The rearrangement uses TRBV6-1 and TRBJ1-5, with D perhaps TRBD1 (6 bases). V lost 3 bases and J 5 bases, leaving 17 bases between the germline ends. In germline, CDR1 is MNHNS, CDR2 SASEGT. This CDR3 is built from 16 residues. The CDR3 is CASSDLYKGVYQPQHF. In DNA, the CDR3 is TGTGCCAGCAGTGACCTTTACAAGGGGGTATATCAGCCCCAGCATTTT.

A single count supports this clone. This rearrangement joins TRBV2 to TRBJ2-5; 10 bases fit TRBD1. V shed 7 bases, J shed 5 bases, and the junction held 13 bases outside the gene matches. Germline V gene data show CDR1 as SNHLY and CDR2 as FYNNEI. This CDR3 comprises 16 residues. The CDR3 nucleotides read TGTGCCAGCACCACCTGGAGGGACAGGGGAGGGGAGACCCAGTACTTC. Its translation is CASTTWRDRGGETQYF.

The rearrangement joins TRBV27 to TRBJ1-2; D unresolved. The V and J ends lost 4 bases and 7 bases respectively, with 19 bases between them. Germline CDR1 reads MNHEY; CDR2 reads SMNVEV (reference sequence). The CDR3 totals 15 residues. The CDR3 loop is CASSSIPADNPGYTF. CDR3 DNA sequence: TGTGCCAGCAGTTCTATCCCCGCAGACAATCCTGGCTACACCTTC.

The V and J genes are TRBV30 and TRBJ1-5; 9 bases are shared with TRBD1. Germline-derived CDR1 and CDR2 are GTSNPN and SVGIG (reference sequence). This CDR3 region has 12 residues. V gave up 4 bases and J gave up 6 bases; unmatched junction bases: 1. The CDR3 sequence: CAWNRGPQPQHF. In nucleotides, the CDR3 is TGTGCCTGGAACAGGGGGCCTCAGCCCCAGCATTTT.